Listed below are T cell receptor beta chains from one sample, sequenced in a study of breast tumors, draining lymph nodes, adjacent tissues. Each CDR3 protein gets one entry after TCRdb re-called the multiplex PCR reads with MiXCR. The sample yields over 200,000 distinct CDR3 sequences, 30% to 35% seen once. Source material: axillary lymph node tissue. The receptors were gathered from a female donor with breast cancer. Some clones in this sample may be carry-over from other donors' samples. Both conserved end residues are part of each CDR3. The D gene is left open where the match is weak. Expanded clones are given a class, and other clones once, few, many or no size at all.

>TRBV14|TRBD1|NA|TRBJ2-4
TGTGCCAGCAGCCATGAAGCGCAGGGGGCTTGGATCGGCATTCAGTACTTC
CASSHEAQGAWIGIQYF
>TRBV20-1|TRBD2|many|TRBJ2-3
TGCAGTGCTCTATGGACTAGATCAGATACGCAGTATTTT
CSALWTRSDTQYF
>TRBV3-1|NA|many|TRBJ1-6
TGTGCCAGCAGCCAAGATGACAAGGGGTACTATAATTCACCCCTCCACTTT
CASSQDDKGYYNSPLHF
>TRBV9|NA|many|TRBJ2-6
TGTGCCAGCAGCGTGGGAGACTCTGGGGCCAACGTCCTGACTTTC
CASSVGDSGANVLTF
>TRBV19|NA|NA|TRBJ2-7
TGTGCCAGTAGTATTGGAGGGGACGAGCAGTACTTC
CASSIGGDEQYF
>TRBV11-1|TRBD1|NA|TRBJ2-7
TGTGCCAGCTTGGACCCGGGACAGTCGGACACGTACTTC
CASLDPGQSDTYF
>TRBV7-2|NA|many|TRBJ2-5
TGTGCCAGCAGCCCAAACAGGGCCTCTGGACAAGAGACCCAGTACTTC
CASSPNRASGQETQYF
>TRBV2|TRBD2|many|TRBJ2-7
TGTGCCACCCTAGCGGCCTCCTACGAGCAGTACTTC
CATLAASYEQYF
>TRBV20-1|NA|many|TRBJ2-7
TGCAGTGCCCGGGGAGGTTACGAGCAGTACTTC
CSARGGYEQYF
>TRBV6-5|NA|many|TRBJ1-5
TGTGCCAGCAGTTTGGGGGGATCGGGCAATCAGCCCCAGCATTTT
CASSLGGSGNQPQHF
>TRBV5-1|TRBD1|NA|TRBJ1-6
TGCGCCAGCAGCTTGTTTGCGGGACAGGGCGCGCGGAATTCACCCCTCCACTTT
CASSLFAGQGARNSPLHF
>TRBV11-2|NA|NA|TRBJ2-1
TGTGCCAGCAGCGAAACCAGGAGGCCCTGGGAGCAGTTCTTC
CASSETRRPWEQFF
>TRBV20-1|TRBD2|many|TRBJ2-3
TGCAGTGCTAGAGGGGGACTAGCGGGAGGGACAGATACGCAGTATTTT
CSARGGLAGGTDTQYF
>TRBV14|TRBD2|NA|TRBJ2-5
TGTGCCAGCAGCCAAGATCGTCGGTGGGGGGGACCGTCCCAAGAGACCCAGTACTTC
CASSQDRRWGGPSQETQYF
>TRBV5-1|TRBD2|few|TRBJ2-1
TGCGCCAGCGGCAACTTGGGACTAGCGGAACACTACAATGAGCAGTTCTTC
CASGNLGLAEHYNEQFF
>TRBV20-1|NA|many|TRBJ1-3
TGCAGTGCTACGGTTGTCTCTGGAAACACCATATATTTT
CSATVVSGNTIYF
>TRBV20-1|TRBD2|many|TRBJ2-7
TGCAGTGCTAGTGCGGGGGGACCCTACGAGCAGTACTTC
CSASAGGPYEQYF
>TRBV5-5|NA|many|TRBJ1-4
TGTGCCAGCAGCTTGGCTGGGGGCTTTGAAAAACTGTTTTTT
CASSLAGGFEKLFF
>TRBV5-1|TRBD1|NA|TRBJ1-4
TGCGCCAGCTCTCTGACAGGGGGTGAAAACCTGTTTTTT
CASSLTGGENLFF
>TRBV27|NA|few|TRBJ1-2
TGTGCCAGCAGTCGCCAAAGGGGTTTCTACGGCTACACCTTC
CASSRQRGFYGYTF
>TRBV6-2/TRBV6-3|NA|NA|TRBJ2-5
TGTGCCAGCAGTTACCCGGGGGTTCAGACCCAGTACTTC
CASSYPGVQTQYF
>TRBV5-1|NA|many|TRBJ2-7
TGCGCCAGCAGCTTGCTGGGGGCGATGGCTAGCGGCACCTACGAGCAGTACTTC
CASSLLGAMASGTYEQYF
>TRBV24-1|NA|once|TRBJ1-2
TGTGCCACCAGTTCCCGGGGGCGCCCAGGTTTTGGCTACACCTTC
CATSSRGRPGFGYTF
>TRBV2|NA|NA|TRBJ2-5
TGTGCCAGCAGTGAGGGGGCAGGGGGGTGGACCCAGTACTTC
CASSEGAGGWTQYF
>TRBV4-1|NA|many|TRBJ2-2
TGCGCCAGCAGCCCGTCGAACACCGGGGAGCTGTTTTTT
CASSPSNTGELFF
>TRBV6-1|NA|few|TRBJ2-3
TGTGCCAGCAGTGAAGAAGGTACTAGCACAGATACGCAGTATTTT
CASSEEGTSTDTQYF
>TRBV28|NA|NA|TRBJ1-2
TGTGCCAGCAGATATCACAGGGTTGGCTACACCTTC
CASRYHRVGYTF
>TRBV25-1|NA|NA|TRBJ2-5
TGTGCCAGCAGTGACCCTGCCGAGGGAGGAACAGTTCGGGAGACCCAGTACTTC
CASSDPAEGGTVRETQYF
>TRBV7-9|NA|NA|TRBJ2-1
TGTGCCAGCAGCTTAGAGTATCCAGGGATTGATGAGCAGTTCTTC
CASSLEYPGIDEQFF
>TRBV2|NA|NA|TRBJ2-7
TGTGCTAGAGATCAGGCAGGGTTCTACGAGCAGTACTTC
CARDQAGFYEQYF
>TRBV2|NA|many|TRBJ2-3
TGTGCCAGCAGTGGGGATCTCACAGATACGCAGTATTTT
CASSGDLTDTQYF
>TRBV6-1|NA|many|TRBJ1-4
TGTGCCAGCAGTGAGAGCAGCGGCGGGGGTGAAAAACTGTTTTTT
CASSESSGGGEKLFF
>TRBV20-1|TRBD1|many|TRBJ1-4
TGCAGTGCTAGACCAGGACAGGGTCGGGAAAAACTGTTTTTT
CSARPGQGREKLFF
>TRBV5-1|NA|many|TRBJ2-2
TGCGCCAGCAGCCCCAGGGTGGCCGGGGAGCTGTTTTTT
CASSPRVAGELFF
>TRBV25-1|TRBD2|NA|TRBJ2-7
TGTGCCAGCAGTGACGGGGGGTACTACGAGCAGTACTTC
CASSDGGYYEQYF
>TRBV20-1|TRBD1|many|TRBJ1-2
TGCAGTGCTAGAGGGGGGGACAGCCTCTATGGCTACACCTTC
CSARGGDSLYGYTF
>TRBV2|NA|NA|TRBJ1-6
TGTGCCAGCATCGTGGGGCTGAGTTCATCCCTCCACTTT
CASIVGLSSSLHF
>TRBV5-1|NA|NA|TRBJ2-7
TGCGCCAGCAGCTTGGCCGGGGGAGTCTACGAGCAGTACTTC
CASSLAGGVYEQYF
>TRBV7-3|NA|NA|TRBJ2-2
NA
CASSFYICSARGSGTNTGELFF
>TRBV19|NA|NA|TRBJ1-5
TGTGCCAGTAGTCCCCAGGGGCCCATTTTGGGTCAGCCCCAGCATTTT
CASSPQGPILGQPQHF
>TRBV11-3|NA|NA|TRBJ2-1
TGTGCCAGCAGCTTAGATAGCCCTATGGGGCAGTTCTTC
CASSLDSPMGQFF
>TRBV9|NA|NA|TRBJ1-6
TGTGCCAGCAGCGTAGGGGGGAGGCCACCCCTCCACTTT
CASSVGGRPPLHF
>TRBV7-8|TRBD2|NA|TRBJ2-5
TGTGCCAGCAGCTTAGGGACTAGCGGGATTTACCAAGAGACCCAGTACTTC
CASSLGTSGIYQETQYF
>TRBV5-6|NA|many|TRBJ2-2
TGTGCCAGCAGCCCCCTAGGGCGGGACACCGGGGAGCTGTTTTTT
CASSPLGRDTGELFF
>TRBV10-3|NA|NA|TRBJ2-7
TGCGCCACCCTGGACCGCGCCTACGGGCAGTACTTC
CATLDRAYGQYF
>TRBV7-4|NA|many|TRBJ2-7
TGTGCCAGCAGCTTAGGTTACCGGAGCCCCTACGAGCAGTACTTC
CASSLGYRSPYEQYF